A selection of T cell receptor beta chains follows, all from one sample in a study of brain T cells in children with intractable seizures. Generated by immunoSEQ multiplex PCR, the TCRdb table keeps only in-frame clones and is missing some. The table has 55,000 to 80,000 clones, 95% to 97% seen once. Sequences were derived from peripheral blood, sampled at surgery. These receptors came from a boy under three years old with focal cortical dysplasia and intractable seizures. CDR3s include the opening cysteine and the closing phenylalanine or tryptophan. The order of the fields is D gene, clone size, J gene, V gene, CDR3 DNA, CDR3 protein. D genes are given only for firm matches. The size field is filled for only some rows; it gives once, few, many or a size class.

-,-,TRBJ2-7,TRBV15,TGTGCCACCAGCAGAGATTATACGGGAGCCTACGAGCAGTACTTC,CATSRDYTGAYEQYF
-,once,TRBJ2-3,TRBV7-6,TGTGCCAGCAGCCCCCCGGGAGCCCCCACAGATACGCAGTATTTT,CASSPPGAPTDTQYF
TRBD2,-,TRBJ2-3,TRBV18,TGTGCCAGCTCACCTAGCGGGAGAACAGATACGCAGTATTTT,CASSPSGRTDTQYF
-,-,TRBJ2-2,TRBV2,TGTGCCAGCAGTGAGGCCGCCCAGCCCGGGGAGCTGTTTTTT,CASSEAAQPGELFF
TRBD2,-,TRBJ2-7,TRBV11-2,TGTGCCAGCAGCTCCCCTTCGCGGGGGACGATCTACGAGCAGTACTTC,CASSSPSRGTIYEQYF
TRBD2,once,TRBJ2-3,TRBV3-1/TRBV3-2,TGTGCCAGCAGCCGGTTAGTAGTGGCGGGGGGGTCCAGGAATACGCAGTATTTT,CASSRLVVAGGSRNTQYF
TRBD1,-,TRBJ1-1,TRBV12-5,TGTGCTAGTGGTTTGTCTTGGGGGGACAGCACCAACACTGAAGCTTTCTTT,CASGLSWGDSTNTEAFF
-,-,TRBJ2-2,TRBV6-5,TGTGCCATCTTATCGAACACCGGGGAGCTGTTTTTT,CAILSNTGELFF
TRBD1,-,TRBJ2-5,TRBV5-4,TGTGCCAGCAGCCCACAGGGGGCACAAGAGACCCAGTACTTC,CASSPQGAQETQYF
-,-,TRBJ1-5,TRBV20-1,TGCAGTGCTAGCGACAGCCAGCCCCAGCATTTT,CSASDSQPQHF
-,-,TRBJ2-6,TRBV27,TGTGCCAGCAGCTTAAGAGCTGGGGCCAACGTCCTGACTTTC,CASSLRAGANVLTF
-,-,TRBJ2-2,TRBV6-5,TGTGCCAGCAGGACCAATCTCGGGGAGCTGTTTTTT,CASRTNLGELFF
TRBD1,-,TRBJ1-3,TRBV5-1,TGCGCCAGCAGCTCCGGACAGGGGGCTCGCGGAAACACCATATATTTT,CASSSGQGARGNTIYF
-,-,TRBJ2-2,TRBV7-3,TGTGCCAGCAGCTTAATAGCTAGGACCGGGGAGCTGTTTTTT,CASSLIARTGELFF
TRBD2,-,TRBJ2-1,TRBV9,TGTGCCAGCAGCGGCTATAGCGGGAGGGACTACAATGAGCAGTTCTTC,CASSGYSGRDYNEQFF
-,-,TRBJ1-1,TRBV5-1,TGCGCCAGCAGCTTGGCCGACCCGGGCACTGAAGCTTTCTTT,CASSLADPGTEAFF
-,-,TRBJ1-4,TRBV4-2,TGTGCCAGCAGCCGAGAAGGGACGGATAATGAAAAACTGTTTTTT,CASSREGTDNEKLFF
-,-,TRBJ2-1,TRBV6-2/TRBV6-3,TGTGCCAGCAGTTACCGTTACCCCAATGAGCAGTTCTTC,CASSYRYPNEQFF
TRBD2,-,TRBJ2-7,TRBV5-1,TGCGCCAGCAGTTGGACTAGCGGGGGCTCCTACGAGCAGTACTTC,CASSWTSGGSYEQYF
TRBD2,-,TRBJ2-7,TRBV3-1/TRBV3-2,TGTGCCAGCAGCCAAGGACTAGCGGGGAATCGTCTACGCGAGCAGTACTTC,CASSQGLAGNRLREQYF
-,-,TRBJ2-1,TRBV19,TGTGCCAGTACCCCCTTCTCCTTTTCCGAGACCTACAATGAGCAGTTCTTC,CASTPFSFSETYNEQFF
TRBD2,-,TRBJ2-5,TRBV10-3,TGTGCCATCAGTGAGTGGGTAGCGGGAGGGAAGGAGACCCAGTACTTC,CAISEWVAGGKETQYF
-,-,TRBJ2-5,TRBV9,TGTGCCAGCAGCGCCCCTTTGGCGGAGGAGACCCAGTACTTC,CASSAPLAEETQYF
-,-,TRBJ2-1,TRBV7-3,TGTGCCAGCAGCGCCCTAGGGGCAACTTACAATGAGCAGTTCTTC,CASSALGATYNEQFF
-,-,TRBJ1-5,TRBV7-8,TGTGCCAGCAGCCCTCGAGCAGGAGCACAATATAGCAATCAGCCCCAGCATTTT,CASSPRAGAQYSNQPQHF
TRBD2,-,TRBJ2-5,TRBV18,TGTGCCAGCTCACGACCCCTAGCGGACCAAGAGACCCAGTACTTC,CASSRPLADQETQYF
-,-,TRBJ2-7,TRBV6-5,TGTGCCAGCAGCCCCGAAAGGGGATTATACGAGCAGTACTTC,CASSPERGLYEQYF
TRBD1,-,TRBJ1-2,TRBV3-1/TRBV3-2,TGTGCCAGCAGCCAGCTATACGACAGGGAGGGCTATGGCTACACCTTC,CASSQLYDREGYGYTF
TRBD1,-,TRBJ2-7,TRBV5-5,TGTGCCAGCAGCTCGGACAGGGAACCATCCTACGAGCAGTACTTC,CASSSDREPSYEQYF
-,-,TRBJ1-5,TRBV6-2/TRBV6-3,TGTGCCAGCAGTTACTGGGGGACGGGCAATCAGCCCCAGCATTTT,CASSYWGTGNQPQHF
-,-,TRBJ2-1,TRBV6-5,TGTGCCAGCAGTTACAAAGATCCCTCCAATGAGCAGTTCTTC,CASSYKDPSNEQFF
TRBD1,once,TRBJ1-2,TRBV4-1,TGCGCCAGCAGCCAAGGACAGGGAGAGAACTATGGCTACACCTTC,CASSQGQGENYGYTF
TRBD1,-,TRBJ1-2,TRBV5-4,TGTGCCAGCAGTTTGACAGGGTTAACAGGCTACACCTTC,CASSLTGLTGYTF
-,once,TRBJ1-3,TRBV7-2,TGTGCCAGCAGCTTAGTTCCGGCCCCCGGAAACACCATATATTTT,CASSLVPAPGNTIYF
-,-,TRBJ2-3,TRBV27,TGTGCCAGCAGTTCAAACCCTCAGGGGTCTACGCAGTATTTT,CASSSNPQGSTQYF
TRBD2,-,TRBJ2-1,TRBV4-1,TGCGCCAGCAGCCAACGTACGACTAGCGGGGGCCGCGATGAGCAGTTCTTC,CASSQRTTSGGRDEQFF
TRBD1,once,TRBJ1-2,TRBV19,TGTGCCAGTAGTGCGGACAGGACCTATGGCTACACCTTC,CASSADRTYGYTF
-,-,TRBJ1-3,TRBV7-2,TGTGCCAGCAGCCTAGGGGGGGCTGGAAACACCATATATTTT,CASSLGGAGNTIYF
-,once,TRBJ2-1,TRBV4-1,TGCGCCAGCAGCTCTGAACCTCGTAGCTCCTACAATGAGCAGTTCTTC,CASSSEPRSSYNEQFF
-,-,TRBJ1-5,TRBV12-3/TRBV12-4,TGTGCCAGCAGTCCGCAGGGGTTTCAGCCCCAGCATTTT,CASSPQGFQPQHF
TRBD2,-,TRBJ2-1,TRBV5-4,TGTGCCAGCAGCCCGGGACTAGCGGGGGGGTCCCACAATGAGCAGTTCTTC,CASSPGLAGGSHNEQFF
TRBD2,-,TRBJ2-1,TRBV6-2/TRBV6-3,TGTGCCAGCAGTTACCTCGGGGGTAGCGGGAGGTCCTTCAATGAGCAGTTCTTC,CASSYLGGSGRSFNEQFF
-,-,TRBJ1-2,TRBV6-5,TGTGCCAGCAGTTCGGACGGGTATGGCTACACCTTC,CASSSDGYGYTF
-,-,TRBJ2-5,TRBV3-1/TRBV3-2,TGTGCCAGCAGCCGCCTGGGGCGGGACCAAGAGACCCAGTACTTC,CASSRLGRDQETQYF
-,-,TRBJ2-3,TRBV5-1,TGCGCCAGCAGCTTGGAGGCCTACACAGATACGCAGTATTTT,CASSLEAYTDTQYF
TRBD1,once,TRBJ1-5,TRBV19,TGTGCCAGTAGTTTTCAGGGGGACAATCAGCCCCAGCATTTT,CASSFQGDNQPQHF
-,-,TRBJ2-7,TRBV28,TGTGCCAGCAGTCAAACGGCGAAGGGGACCTACGAGCAGTACTTC,CASSQTAKGTYEQYF
-,-,TRBJ1-1,TRBV5-1,TGCGCCAGCAGCTTCCAGGAGAACACTGAAGCTTTCTTT,CASSFQENTEAFF
TRBD2,-,TRBJ2-3,TRBV4-2,TGTGCCAGCAGCCAAGGAGCGGGGCCGAGCACAGATACGCAGTATTTT,CASSQGAGPSTDTQYF